This T cell receptor (beta chain) was obtained from a study of T cell responses to AZD1222 COVID-19 vaccine. General study results and limits: Repertoire collection took place solely once the T cell response had peaked. There were mostly white British donors and more females than males, and clonal diversity was possibly underestimated.

Clones were read by immunoSEQ multiplex PCR, and TCRdb kept only the in-frame ones, dropping some. Among about 150,000 clones listed, about 86% were seen once. This clone was counted between two and nine times. Its antigen is unknown. The CDR3 runs 13 residues. Between the trimmed V and J ends, which lost 5 bases and 6 bases, there was a span of 14 bases. The sequenced sample was peripheral blood, obtained on day 0 of MenACWY control vaccination. The source is an adult in good health. The rearrangement uses TRBV12-3 or TRBV12-4 and TRBJ2-7; weak D call: TRBD2 (6 bases). The CDR3 region has the DNA TGTGCCAGCAGTATCGGACCGGGACTCGAGCAGTACGTC. It is translated as CASSIGPGLEQYV.